These T cell receptor beta chains were read from a single sample in a study of T cell responses to AZD1222 COVID-19 vaccine. Only in-frame clones appear in the TCRdb table, and some are missing; sequencing was by immunoSEQ multiplex PCR. The profile shows around 60,000 clones, about 89% of them singletons. The source was peripheral blood, collected 28 days after the second dose of the MenACWY control vaccine. These receptor sequences come from an adult who received the MenACWY meningococcal vaccine as a control. The CDR3 runs from the conserved cysteine through the conserved F or W. A D gene is named only where the DNA matches it firmly.

j_call v_call d_call cdr3_nt cdr3_aa
TRBJ2-3 TRBV2 . TGTGCCAGCAGCTACAGGGCCACAGATACGCAGTATTTT CASSYRATDTQYF
TRBJ2-7 TRBV6-1 . TGTGCCAGCAGTGATCTCGGGACTTCCTCAGGGGAGCAGTACTTC CASSDLGTSSGEQYF
TRBJ2-7 TRBV6-5 . TGTGCCAGCAGGGGGGATCGTTCCTACGAGCAGTACTTC CASRGDRSYEQYF
TRBJ2-7 TRBV27 . TGTGCCAGCAGTTTATCAATCAGGGGACGTCACATGTACGAGCAGTACTTC CASSLSIRGRHMYEQYF
TRBJ2-7 TRBV28 . TGTGCCAGCAAATTGGGTGGACCTCCACCCTCCTACGAGCAGTACTTC CASKLGGPPPSYEQYF
TRBJ2-3 TRBV30 . TGTGCCTGGATTTCGGCAGATACGCAGTATTTT CAWISADTQYF
TRBJ2-7 TRBV30 TRBD1 TGTGCCTGGGGGACAGGGGGGTGGGAGCAGTACTTC CAWGTGGWEQYF
TRBJ1-5 TRBV2 TRBD1 TGTGCCAGCGAAAGAGACAGGGGAGGCAATCAGCCCCAGCATTTT CASERDRGGNQPQHF
TRBJ2-2 TRBV24-1 . TGTGCCACCGAAGCGAACAGTTACACCGGGGAGCTGTTTTTT CATEANSYTGELFF
TRBJ1-1 TRBV25-1 . TGTGCCAGCAGGATCATGGGGGTAGAGACTGAAGCTTTCTTT CASRIMGVETEAFF
TRBJ2-5 TRBV27 . TGTGCCAGCAGTTTATTTCCAGGGCCCAACCAAGAGACCCAGTACTTC CASSLFPGPNQETQYF
TRBJ2-7 TRBV3-1/TRBV3-2 . TGTGCCAGCAGCCAAGGGGGCAGGGTCGAGCAGTACTTC CASSQGGRVEQYF
TRBJ2-3 TRBV5-1 . TGCGCCAGCAGCTTGGGGGCCCCGACTAGGGGGGATACGCAGTATTTT CASSLGAPTRGDTQYF
TRBJ2-5 TRBV6-2/TRBV6-3 . TGTGCCAGCAGTTTGTCGGGAGTAGGGACCCAGTACTTC CASSLSGVGTQYF